This T cell receptor beta chain was profiled in a study of blood T cell repertoires in COVID-19. At the level of the study: From the United States, Italy and Spain came samples of acute and convalescent COVID-19. Nucleic acid was either cDNA or gDNA, and it came from T cells, B-cell-depleted T cells, or PBMCs.

Per the authors' pipeline: Using reference gene primer amplification, nucleated cell counts were estimated. The repertoire was sequenced with immunoSEQ multiplex PCR; TCRdb's copy has only in-frame clones and lacks some. V and J calls and clone size are as listed in that table; D and trimming were resolved from the DNA. The data hold 100,000 to 120,000 clones, with approximately 81% observed a single time. Trimming cost V 3 bases and J 4 bases; bases outside gene matches: 6. The CDR3 has 15 amino acids. Per germline, CDR1 ENHRY and CDR2 SYGVKD. This clone has more than one count but fewer than ten. The chain links TRBV10-3 to TRBJ1-5, with TRBD1 identical over 7 bases. Sequencing used peripheral blood. This clonotype was sampled from a human donor in a cohort sampled during active COVID-19. This CDR3 is CAISERGTENQPQHF. CDR3 coding DNA: TGTGCCATCAGTGAAAGGGGGACAGAAAATCAGCCCCAGCATTTT.